The T cell receptor (beta chain) described here comes from a study of identical twins. General study findings and limits: Fewer insertions characterized abundant cord blood beta clonotypes, whereas memory repertoires showed none. Out-of-frame alpha sequences common to twins were enriched for low generation probability.

All donors comprised healthy Caucasians. Only a few counts were recorded for this clonotype. What it binds is not known. Template switching (which added a universal primer site) was used, and cDNA carried unique molecular identifiers. TCRdb reanalysed the 5' RACE reads using MiXCR and keeps one entry per CDR3 protein. The repertoire holds 250,000 to 350,000 distinct CDR3 sequences, with more than 8% as singletons. The germline V and J ends were trimmed by 6 bases and 6 bases, with 30 bases remaining between them. Germline CDR1 MNHNS, CDR2 SASEGT. CDR3 size: 18 residues. This sample also appeared in a second study, on yellow fever vaccine responses in identical twins.

What was sequenced was CD8+ T cells sorted from blood. The chain couples TRBV6-1 to TRBJ2-7, with D unresolved. This clonotype was obtained from a woman between 18 and 30 years old in good health. The CDR3 sequence is CASSHAADPFSSLFEQYF. The CDR3 DNA follows: TGTGCCAGCAGCCACGCAGCAGACCCTTTCTCCTCCTTGTTCGAGCAGTACTTC.